This T cell receptor beta chain comes out of a study of blood T cell repertoires in COVID-19. About the research overall: Sites in the United States, Italy and Spain provided acute and convalescent COVID-19 samples. In each case, the material was cDNA or gDNA derived from T cells, B-cell-depleted T cells, or PBMCs.

Profiled with immunoSEQ multiplex PCR; TCRdb holds only in-frame clones, not every one. The data hold 250,000 or so clones, with 75% to 90% observed a single time. Germline-derived CDR1 and CDR2 are MGHDK and SYGVNS. Trimming removed 0 bases from V and 6 bases from J; junction bases left unmatched: 5. CDR3 length: 17 residues. Followed longitudinally, the Seattle patients had been enrolled during active infection. The sequenced sample consisted of peripheral blood. This chain uses TRBV25-1 with TRBJ2-1, with 13 positions matching TRBD2. This clonotype was sampled from a man aged 25 to 40 with COVID-19, enrolled during active disease. The chain's CDR3 is CASSEYRLAGGSNEQFF. Written as DNA, the CDR3 is TGTGCCAGCAGTGAATATCGACTAGCGGGAGGTTCCAATGAGCAGTTCTTC.